The 19 T cell receptor beta chains listed next were all sequenced from one sample in a study of spatial heterogeneity in lung cancer. TCRdb re-analysed the 5' RACE reads in MiXCR, keeping a single row per CDR3 protein. The sample records 15,000 to 20,000 distinct CDR3 sequences, roughly a fifth being singletons. Time point given: sample taken at primary tumor resection. Unsorted whole RNA of tumor, nontumor lung or frozen PBMC was sequenced. Here the sequenced sample was PBMCs, taken at surgery. These receptors all come from a female donor with early-stage non-small cell lung cancer.

The V and J genes are TRBV4-1 and TRBJ2-3; D remains unclear. With 0 bases removed from V and 0 bases from J, the gap between germline ends came to 10 bases. The CDR3 contains 16 residues. The V gene's germline CDR1 is MGHRA and CDR2 YSYEKL. The CDR3 reads CASSQDGAISTDTQYF. CDR3 DNA: TGCGCCAGCAGCCAAGACGGAGCGATTAGCACAGATACGCAGTATTTT.

This clonotype occurred many times. V gene TRBV28 combines with J gene TRBJ1-2, with D perhaps TRBD1 (6 bases). Trimming pared 2 bases from V and 4 bases from J, leaving 11 bases between. The germline V gene has CDR1 MDHEN and CDR2 SYDVKM. This CDR3 is 14 amino acids long. CDR3 loop: CASSLAGAVYGYTF. DNA of the CDR3: TGTGCCAGCAGTTTAGCAGGGGCGGTCTATGGCTACACCTTC.

This clonotype was observed many times. The chain combines TRBV4-1 with TRBJ2-7; D is unclear. The CDR3 sequence is 14 residues long. Germline lookup yields CDR1 MGHRA and CDR2 YSYEKL. The V end was cut by 0 bases, the J end by 1 base, with 7 bases between. In nucleotides, the CDR3 is TGCGCCAGCAGCCAAGACGGATTATCCTACGAGCAGTACTTC. Amino acid sequence: CASSQDGLSYEQYF.

This clonotype was seen ten or more times. J is TRBJ2-1 and V is TRBV28; D is ambiguous. V was trimmed by 8 bases and J by 3 bases, leaving 14 bases between them. Germline lookup yields CDR1 MDHEN and CDR2 SYDVKM. The CDR3 is 14 residues long. The DNA of the CDR3 is TGTGCCAGCGGTGCGGTCCTTATCTACAATGAGCAGTTCTTC. Amino acids: CASGAVLIYNEQFF. Full variable domain (rest looked up from reference TRBV28 and TRBJ2-1): DVKVTQSSRYLVKRTGEKVFLECVQDMDHENMFWYRQDPGLGLRLIYFSYDVKMKEKGDIPEGYSVSREKKERFSLILESASTNQTSMYLCASGAVLIYNEQFFGPGTRLTVL.

The gene calls are TRBV24-1 and TRBJ2-3, with D unresolved. V was shortened by 4 bases and J by 5 bases, with 3 bases between the two germline ends. This CDR3 is 11 amino acids long. The germline CDR1 and CDR2 sequences are KGHDR and SFDVKD. As DNA, the CDR3 is TGTGCCACCAGTGAGGGAGATACGCAGTATTTT. This encodes CATSEGDTQYF.

The V and J genes are TRBV4-3 and TRBJ1-5, with 8 bases matching TRBD1. CDR3 length: 17 amino acids. V trimming: 1 base; J trimming: 4 bases; junction bases outside the gene matches: 9. CDR1 and CDR2 from the germline V gene are LGHNA and YSLEER. This chain's CDR3 is CASSQAIIGTGNQPQHF. CDR3 sequence (DNA): TGCGCCAGCAGCCAAGCGATAATTGGGACAGGAAATCAGCCCCAGCATTTT.

This clonotype is categorized as medium-sized. The J gene is TRBJ2-3, the V gene TRBV10-3, with 8 nucleotides matching TRBD1. Germline CDR1 ENHRY, CDR2 SYGVKD. The CDR3 has 14 residues. The V and J ends lost 6 bases and 4 bases, in that order; junction bases with no gene match: 6. The CDR3 bases are TGTGCCATCAGCGTCAGGGGGCAAGCAGATACGCAGTATTTT. Its translation: CAISVRGQADTQYF.

This clonotype was observed at least ten times. This rearrangement joins TRBV5-1 to TRBJ2-7, with TRBD1 identical over 8 bases. The CDR3 runs 16 residues. Germline-derived CDR1 and CDR2 are SGHRS and YFSETQ. The J segment lost 3 bases and the V segment lost 7 bases, leaving 15 bases of the junction unmatched. The CDR3 here is CASYNYGTGLNYEQYF. CDR3 coding DNA: TGCGCCAGCTATAACTACGGGACAGGTCTTAACTACGAGCAGTACTTC.

The chain joins TRBV20-1 to TRBJ2-7; the D is unclear. Germline V lookup: CDR1 DFQATT, CDR2 SNEGSKA (reference sequence). V lost 6 bases, J lost 3 bases, and 21 bases lay in between. This CDR3 spans 15 amino acids. DNA for the CDR3: TGCAGTGCCTCCCCCCCGGGCACAAGATTCTACGAGCAGTACTTC. Its protein is CSASPPGTRFYEQYF.

This clonotype was recorded at least ten times. This chain joins TRBV30 and TRBJ1-2; TRBD1 matches at 9 bases. J lost 7 bases, V lost 1 base, and 10 bases had no gene match. The germline gives CDR1 GTSNPN, CDR2 SVGIG (reference sequence). CDR3 length equals 15 residues. In DNA, the CDR3 is TGTGCCTGGAGTGGTAATCTGGGACAGGGCAGTGGCTACACCTTC. Translation: CAWSGNLGQGSGYTF.

By sample share, this clonotype is medium-sized. The chain employs TRBV19 and TRBJ2-6; possibly TRBD2 for D (5 bases). This CDR3 contains 14 residues. Germline assignment: CDR1 LNHDA and CDR2 SQIVND (reference sequence). V was trimmed by 6 bases and J by 2 bases, leaving 8 bases between them. CDR3 in DNA: TGTGCCAGTAGGTTCGGGGCTGGGGCCAACGTCCTGACTTTC. The encoded protein is CASRFGAGANVLTF. Full variable domain (missing parts from reference TRBV19 and TRBJ2-6): DGGITQSPKYLFRKEGQNVTLSCEQNLNHDAMYWYRQDPGQGLRLIYYSQIVNDFQKGDIAEGYSVSREKKESFPLTVTSAQKNPTAFYLCASRFGAGANVLTFGAGSRLTVL.

This clonotype has a count of ten or more. V and J are TRBV24-1 and TRBJ2-3; tentative D call: TRBD1 (6 bases). The length of the CDR3 is 15 residues. Per germline, CDR1 KGHDR and CDR2 SFDVKD. Trimming took off 3 bases at V and 1 base at J, with 10 bases between the two ends. CDR3 amino acids: CATSDPGHRTDTQYF. The CDR3 DNA reads TGTGCCACCAGTGATCCGGGACACCGCACAGATACGCAGTATTTT.

This clonotype was counted many times. The J gene is TRBJ1-3, the V gene TRBV28, with D possibly being TRBD1 (5 bases). The CDR3 spans 17 residues. Trimming pared 5 bases from V and 1 base from J, leaving 18 bases between. Germline loops: CDR1 MDHEN, CDR2 SYDVKM. CDR3 nucleotide sequence: TGTGCCAGCAGTCTCGGAAGTAGGGGAGGATCTGGAAACACCATATATTTT. Its protein product is CASSLGSRGGSGNTIYF.

The chain carries TRBV29-1 and TRBJ1-1; D may be TRBD1 (5 bases). V lost 4 bases and J 2 bases, leaving 8 bases between the germline ends. The CDR3 length is 12 residues. Germline lookup yields CDR1 SQVTM and CDR2 ANQGSEA. For the CDR3, the DNA is TGCAGCGTTGGGGGGAGTAACACTGAAGCTTTCTTT. Protein: CSVGGSNTEAFF. Drawing the rest from reference TRBV29-1 and TRBJ1-1, the complete variable domain is SAVISQKPSRDICQRGTSLTIQCQVDSQVTMMFWYRQQPGQSLTLIATANQGSEATYESGFVIDKFPISRPNLTFSTLTVSNMSPEDSSIYLCSVGGSNTEAFFGQGTRLTVV.

The gene calls are TRBV21-1 and TRBJ2-1; the table assigns TRBD2, which was not confirmed against the DNA. TRBV21-1 is a recognized pseudogene. The CDR3 length is 13 residues. The CDR3 DNA sequence: TGTGCCAGCAGCACCGGACGGCGGGTTGAGCAGTTCTTC. Translated, it gives CASSTGRRVEQFF.

The table lists this clonotype with many counts. The rearrangement links TRBV29-1 to TRBJ2-7; TRBD2 agrees at 9 bases. J was trimmed by 5 bases and V by 7 bases; bases with no gene match: 9. This CDR3 region has 13 residues. The germline CDR1 and CDR2 sequences are SQVTM and ANQGSEA. The CDR3 coding sequence is TGCAGCGCCCACCCTATAGCGGGAGACGAGCAGTACTTC. It yields the protein CSAHPIAGDEQYF.

This clonotype came up many times. This chain connects TRBV4-3 to TRBJ1-2; 8 bases are a match to TRBD1. J lost 5 bases, V lost 3 bases, and 14 bases had no gene match. Germline V gene data show CDR1 as LGHNA and CDR2 as YSLEER. The CDR3 spans 17 residues. The chain's CDR3 is CASSQGPLGQGFYGYTF. The CDR3 bases are TGCGCCAGCAGCCAGGGGCCGTTAGGACAGGGATTTTATGGCTACACCTTC.

This chain links TRBV18 with TRBJ2-5; tentatively, D is TRBD1 (5 bases). CDR1 KGHSH and CDR2 LQKENI come from the germline V gene. V lost 7 bases and J 4 bases, leaving 13 bases between the germline ends. CDR3 size: 13 residues. The CDR3 sequence: CASFQGNGETQYF. CDR3 in DNA: TGTGCCAGCTTCCAGGGTAATGGAGAGACCCAGTACTTC.

The table lists this clonotype with many counts. The CDR3 region is CASSASHRELFF. The DNA for the CDR3 is TGTGCCAGCAGTGCGTCCCACCGGGAGCTGTTTTTT. This chain links TRBV2 with TRBJ2-2, with D unclear. This CDR3 comprises 12 residues. Trimming removed 4 bases from V and 9 bases from J, with 9 bases in between. From germline, CDR1 is SNHLY and CDR2 FYNNEI.